This T cell receptor beta chain was documented in a study of monozygotic twins with inflammatory bowel disease (dated by TCRdb to the late 2010s). Context from the whole study: A total of about 28 monozygotic twin pairs were included in the full study, comprising nine German pairs (four IBD-concordant, five IBD-discordant) and 19 IBD-discordant Danish pairs. Disease-associated traits were sought mainly through comparisons between IBD patients and their genetically identical healthy co-twins within discordant pairs. Each individual had, on average, about 151 000 unique TCRalpha sequences and 181 000 unique TCRbeta sequences available for analysis. The paper's findings and limits, for the study overall: IBD patients shared fewer clonotypes with other individuals than healthy twins did, most markedly in patients showing signs of disease activity. The analysis was unable to tell apart different T cell subtypes. No difference in repertoire similarity was observed between concordant and discordant twins, possibly owing to limited statistical power. Measured by the inverse Simpson index, TCRbeta repertoire diversity was lower in IBD patients than in their healthy co-twins. No single strong signal or clonotype linked to IBD turned up in the results, so the idea that one exists was not supported. Because patients received different immunosuppressive treatments, the repertoires may have picked up extra background noise and variability between individuals.

As for this clonotype: Its target antigen remains unknown.

As encoded in the germline V gene (reference sequence), CDR1 is DFQATT while CDR2 is SNEGSKA. The CDR3 runs 16 amino acids, cysteine and phenylalanine included. A DNA sequence was not provided. From each donor, an approximately 2.4 ml peripheral blood sample was drawn into PAXgene tubes and stored at -80 degrees C. Without T cell sorting, total RNA was isolated from whole blood using the PAXgene blood miRNA kit on an automated QIAcube. Peripheral blood from monozygotic twin pairs who were concordant or discordant for inflammatory bowel disease underwent deep TCRalpha and TCRbeta repertoire profiling using unique molecular barcoding. Smoking habits were recorded for all twin pairs, and individuals were classified as current, former or never smokers. Libraries were made using 5' RACE. For each TCR library, 3,500 to 4,000 ng of total RNA was used. For each sample, cDNA was synthesized in eight separate reactions using SMARTScribe reverse transcriptase. During cDNA synthesis, template switching introduced unique molecular identifiers that contained a 6-nucleotide sample barcode. Amplification of TCRalpha and TCRbeta cDNA involved two nested PCRs of 16 and 9 cycles, and each PCR was followed by bead purification. Before amplification, cDNA was treated with uracil DNA-glycosylase and purified using the QIAquick PCR purification kit. The second PCR was the step at which Illumina TruSeq-compatible adapters and sample-specific barcodes were added. TapeStation and Qubit were used to check library quality and concentration, and about 5 ng of each library was pooled. Sequencing of pooled libraries was carried out on an Illumina HiSeq2500 single-index Rapid Run using 2 x 100 bp reads and custom sequencing primers. The original methods were these. UMI-based consensus assembly with MiGEC version 1.2.6 was used to correct PCR and sequencing errors. V(D)J alignment, clonotype assembly and CDR3 extraction were performed with MiXCR version 2.1.1. Gene usage, clonotype sharing and MAIT/NKT TCR abundance were normalised by analysing the top 1000, 10 000 and 20 000 clonotypes per sample. Diversity was computed as the inverse Simpson index with the vegan R package after downsampling to 27 000 UMIs. Paired Mann-Whitney U tests on discordant twin pairs were used, with Benjamini-Hochberg multiple-testing correction. Each entry corresponds to one CDR3 protein sequence from reads that TCRdb reprocessed, and DNA is not given. Here the V and J calls rest on TCRdb's processing, not on the authors' analysis. The sample's records list fewer than 200,000 distinct CDR3 sequences. The top ten clones comprise over 2.5% of the sample.

Recombination joined TRBV20-1 with TRBJ2-7; the TCRdb D gene call, TRBD2, has no DNA to confirm it. The source is a human donor with ulcerative colitis or Crohn's disease, or a healthy co-twin of an affected twin (not recorded which). Sequences were obtained from blood. The CDR3 region: CSADGTSGSPPGEQYF.